The clone carrying this T cell receptor (beta chain) was recorded many times. Its antigen is not identified. This sample's TCRbeta library carried unique molecular identifier barcodes. TCRdb recomputed calls from the PCR reads with MiXCR, one row per CDR3 protein. Among tens of thousands of distinct CDR3 sequences listed, approximately 9.2% were seen once. CDR3 size: 16 residues. CDR1 MDHEN and CDR2 SYDVKM come from the germline V gene. V was pared by 2 bases and J by 3 bases, with 14 bases between. The sample is drawn from a study of T-cell reconstitution after alpha-beta-depleted transplantation in children. Study-level findings and limits: One year post-transplant, T-cell counts and diversity were largely derived from T cells produced anew. After transplant, at about two months, alpha-beta T cells were reportedly derived from several hundred expanded graft clones.

The chain recombines TRBV28 with TRBJ2-1; TRBD1 or TRBD2 may be the D gene (5 bases each). This receptor was taken from a male patient between 2 and 9 years old who had a stem cell transplant for chronic granulomatous disease, so the T cells may come from the graft donor. The sample was PBMCs, mostly from graft donor cells, taken 60 days after TCRalphabeta/CD19-depleted stem cell transplant. The CDR3 DNA reads TGTGCCAGCAGTTTAGAAGAGGGACGAAACTACAATGAGCAGTTCTTC. Protein: CASSLEEGRNYNEQFF.